One and the same sample provided the 10 T cell receptor beta chains below, sequenced in a study of shared clonotypes between healthy human individuals. Repertoires were generated with immunoSEQ multiplex PCR, while TCRdb's copy carries only in-frame clones and drops some. The sample lists over 850,000 clones, about 80% seen once, with 0.4% to 0.55% in the top ten. What was sequenced was memory CD4+ T cells from PBMCs. As for subset: CD45RA-negative fraction. The receptors originated from a man in his late teens or twenties in good health. Some clones in this sample may be carry-over from other donors' samples.

The CDR3 sequence is CASSPWDSSNQPQHF. The CDR3 DNA sequence: TGCGCCAGCAGCCCGTGGGACAGTAGCAATCAGCCCCAGCATTTT. The gene calls are TRBV5-1 and TRBJ1-5; TRBD1 aligns across 7 bases. This CDR3 is built from 15 residues. The germline CDR1 and CDR2 sequences are SGHRS and YFSETQ. The ends lost 4 bases at V and 0 bases at J; junction bases unmatched: 4.

The gene calls are TRBV7-9 and TRBJ1-1; TRBD1 agrees at 7 bases. From germline, CDR1 is SEHNR and CDR2 FQNEAQ (reference sequence). The CDR3 sequence is 14 residues long. J gave up 7 bases and V 2 bases, and 7 bases lay outside the gene matches. Written as DNA, the CDR3 is TGTGCCAGCAGCTTATTAAAACAGGGGAGTGAAGCTTTCTTT. Translating it yields CASSLLKQGSEAFF.

V is TRBV7-8 and J is TRBJ1-5, with TRBD1 as a possible D gene (6 bases). This CDR3 comprises 17 residues. Trimming stripped 5 bases from V and 4 bases from J, with 21 bases between. Germline CDR1 reads SGHVS; CDR2 reads FQNEAQ. The CDR3 DNA follows: TGTGCCAGCAGCGAGAGGGGCGGAGGGGGTGGGAATCAGCCCCAGCATTTT. Residues: CASSERGGGGGNQPQHF.

V usage is TRBV19 and J usage is TRBJ2-5; TRBD1 might be the D (6 bases). Germline lookup yields CDR1 LNHDA and CDR2 SQIVND (reference sequence). Trimming pared 5 bases from V and 5 bases from J, leaving 15 bases between. The CDR3 consists of 14 residues. The CDR3 loop reads CASSDRGSIETQYF. In DNA, the CDR3 is TGTGCCAGTAGTGATAGGGGGTCGATTGAGACCCAGTACTTC.

The V call is TRBV5-5, the J call TRBJ2-5, with TRBD2 identical over 14 bases. Germline V CDR1 and CDR2: SGHKS, YYEKEE (reference sequence). The CDR3 is 17 amino acids. V dropped 4 bases and J dropped 5; count of bases not matched to a gene: 10. This CDR3 reads CASSRGTSGSGVETQYF. CDR3 nucleotide sequence: TGTGCCAGCAGCCGAGGGACTAGCGGGAGCGGAGTGGAGACCCAGTACTTC.

The genes are TRBV10-2 and TRBJ1-2; unclear D gene. The CDR3 has 12 residues. CDR1 is WSHSY, CDR2 SAAADI, per germline. Trimming stripped 1 base from V and 4 bases from J, with 4 bases between. The CDR3 sequence: CASSEWSYGYTF. CDR3 in DNA: TGCGCCAGCAGTGAGTGGTCCTATGGCTACACCTTC.

This sequence joins TRBV7-3 and TRBJ1-1; a possible D gene is TRBD1 (5 bases). CDR3 size: 17 residues. The germline CDR1 and CDR2 sequences are SGHTA and FQGTGA. The V gene lost 2 bases and the J gene lost 0 bases, with 16 bases spanning the gap. In nucleotides, the CDR3 is TGTGCCAGCAGCTTAGGTGGGACGGGAGAGATGAACACTGAAGCTTTCTTT. Amino acid sequence: CASSLGGTGEMNTEAFF. The full variable domain, with the rest looked up from reference TRBV7-3 and TRBJ1-1, is GAGVSQTPSNKVTEKGKYVELRCDPISGHTALYWYRQSLGQGPEFLIYFQGTGAADDSGLPNDRFFAVRPEGSVSTLKIQRTERGDSAVYLCASSLGGTGEMNTEAFFGQGTRLTVV.

For this clone: An end of the junction does not agree with germline; a read error may underlie this. Other DNA sequences in the same sample also yield this CDR3. V gene TRBV7-2 combines with J gene TRBJ2-7, with D perhaps matching TRBD2 (5 bases). This CDR3 is 12 amino acids long. From germline, CDR1 is SGHTA and CDR2 FQGNSA. CDR3 sequence reads: CASSSDLYEQYF. DNA of the CDR3: TGTGCCAGCAGCTCGGACTTGTACGAACAGTACTTC.

The chain has TRBV2 and TRBJ2-5; D is unclear. The CDR3 loop spans 13 amino acids. With 4 bases removed from V and 5 bases from J, the gap between germline ends came to 11 bases. Germline CDR1 is SNHLY and CDR2 is FYNNEI. The CDR3 here is CASSGSEWETQYF. In nucleotides, the CDR3 is TGTGCCAGCAGTGGATCAGAGTGGGAGACCCAGTACTTC.

The chain joins TRBV6-1 to TRBJ2-1; the match to TRBD1 covers 9 bases. In germline, CDR1 is MNHNS, CDR2 SASEGT. This CDR3 has 13 amino acids. Trimming at V came to 8 bases and at J to 9 bases, leaving 8 bases not matched to a gene. The CDR3: CASGGTGFIEQFF. CDR3 nucleotide sequence: TGTGCCAGCGGGGGGACAGGGTTTATTGAGCAGTTCTTC.